This record looks at one T cell receptor (beta chain) sequence and its context. Mismatch with germline at one junction end may stem from a read error. These data are taken from a study of blood T cell repertoires in COVID-19. In the study overall: Acute and convalescent COVID-19 samples came from the United States, Italy and Spain. The cDNA or gDNA used as material had been derived from T cells, B-cell-depleted T cells, or PBMCs.

In the original workflow: Estimation of nucleated cell counts relied on the amplification of reference gene primers. Libraries were prepared by immunoSEQ multiplex PCR; TCRdb keeps only in-frame clonotypes and omits some of them. V, J and clone size were drawn from that table, and D and trimming were deduced from the DNA. The table records 250,000 to 300,000 clones, approximately 83% of them present only once. The CDR3 runs 13 residues. Germline V gene data show CDR1 as SSHAT and CDR2 as FNYEAQ (reference sequence). The chain links TRBV7-7 to TRBJ1-2; 9 bases align to TRBD1. The sequenced material came from peripheral blood. The sequence was obtained from a woman in her sixties or seventies with acute or convalescent COVID-19. The CDR3 reads CASSPQTGGGYTF. The CDR3 bases are TGTGCTAGCAGCCCTCAGACAGGGGGTGGCTACACCTTC.